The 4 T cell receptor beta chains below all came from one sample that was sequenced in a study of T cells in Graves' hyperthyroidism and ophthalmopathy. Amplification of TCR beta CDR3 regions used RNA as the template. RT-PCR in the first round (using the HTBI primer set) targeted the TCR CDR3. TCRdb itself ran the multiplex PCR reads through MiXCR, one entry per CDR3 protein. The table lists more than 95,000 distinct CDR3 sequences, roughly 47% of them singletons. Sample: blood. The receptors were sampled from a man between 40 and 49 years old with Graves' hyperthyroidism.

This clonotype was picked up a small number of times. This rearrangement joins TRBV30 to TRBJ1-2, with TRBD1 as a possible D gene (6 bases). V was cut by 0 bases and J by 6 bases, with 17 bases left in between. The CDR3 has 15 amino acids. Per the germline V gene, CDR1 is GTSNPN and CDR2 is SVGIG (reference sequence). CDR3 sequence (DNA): TGTGCCTGGAGTGTGAACTGGGGAAGGGGGAATGGCTACACCTTC. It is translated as CAWSVNWGRGNGYTF.

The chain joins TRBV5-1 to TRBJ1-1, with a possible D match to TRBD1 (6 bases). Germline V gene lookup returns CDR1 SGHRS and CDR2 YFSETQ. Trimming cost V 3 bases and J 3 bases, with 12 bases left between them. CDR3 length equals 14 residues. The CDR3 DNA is TGCGCCAGCAGCTGGGGGGCGGGGGACACTGAAGCTTTCTTT. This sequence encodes CASSWGAGDTEAFF.

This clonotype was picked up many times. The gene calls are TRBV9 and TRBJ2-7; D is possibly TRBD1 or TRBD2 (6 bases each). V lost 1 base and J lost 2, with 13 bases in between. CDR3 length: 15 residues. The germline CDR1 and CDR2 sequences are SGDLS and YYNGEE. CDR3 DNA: TGTGCCAGCAGCGTACGCGGGACACATCCCTACGAGCAGTACTTC. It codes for CASSVRGTHPYEQYF.

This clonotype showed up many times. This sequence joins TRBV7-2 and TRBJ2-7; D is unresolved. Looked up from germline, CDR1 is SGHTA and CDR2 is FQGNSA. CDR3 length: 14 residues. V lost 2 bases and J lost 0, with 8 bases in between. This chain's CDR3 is CASSLQQDSYEQYF. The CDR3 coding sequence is TGTGCCAGCAGCTTACAGCAGGACTCCTACGAGCAGTACTTC. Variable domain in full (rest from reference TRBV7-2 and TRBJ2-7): GAGVSQSPSNKVTEKGKDVELRCDPISGHTALYWYRQSLGQGLEFLIYFQGNSAPDKSGLPSDRFSAERTGGSVSTLTIQRTQQEDSAVYLCASSLQQDSYEQYFGPGTRLTVT.